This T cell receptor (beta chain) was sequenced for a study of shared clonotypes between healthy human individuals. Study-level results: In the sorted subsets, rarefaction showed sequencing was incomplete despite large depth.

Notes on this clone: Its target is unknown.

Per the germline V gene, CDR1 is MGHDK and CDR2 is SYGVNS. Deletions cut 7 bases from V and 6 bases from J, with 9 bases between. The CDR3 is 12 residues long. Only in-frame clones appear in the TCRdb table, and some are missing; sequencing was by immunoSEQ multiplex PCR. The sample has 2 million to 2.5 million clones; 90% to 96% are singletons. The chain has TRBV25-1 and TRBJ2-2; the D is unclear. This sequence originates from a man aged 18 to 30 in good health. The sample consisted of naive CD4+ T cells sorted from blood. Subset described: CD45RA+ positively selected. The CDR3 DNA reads TGTGCCAGCAATACTGGTTCCGGGGAGCTGTTTTTT. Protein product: CASNTGSGELFF.